This record covers a single T cell receptor beta chain. Its recognized antigen is unknown. No much larger clone is present one base from it, and per-base qualities are unavailable. V and J lose 5 bases and 4 bases, and a span of 11 bases separates them. From the cysteine through the phenylalanine, the CDR3 covers 13 amino acids. Of the read, only the CDR3 DNA is kept; its 39 bases are in frame from base 1. Per the germline V gene, SGHVS is the CDR1 and FNYEAQ is the CDR2. Preparation of the library involved PCR. The sequencer was an Illumina HiSeq 4000. The TCR beta-chain CDR3 region of each patient was profiled by high-throughput sequencing. The study's own analysis went as follows. The researchers built a classifier to tell apart papillary thyroid cancer patients with distant metastasis, based on CDR3 differences among clinicopathological groups. The Shannon index was used to assess repertoire diversity, and the Morisita-Horn index was used to assess tumor-blood repertoire similarity. Using fastp trimming at Q25 and MiXCR clonotype assembly, TCRdb reanalyzed the public sequencing data and kept in-frame beta chains. Here the V and J calls rest on TCRdb's processing, not on the authors' analysis. The sample table contains approximately 5,400 clones; only one count was recorded for over 35% of them. Over 35% of the sample comes from the top ten.

None of the patients had been given any treatment before thyroid surgery. The study retrospectively analysed patient clinical samples collected from about 2012 to 2019 using T-cell receptor beta sequencing. This sample was taken from a study of metastatic and nonmetastatic thyroid tumors (TCRdb year 2020). Broadly, across the study: For patients with malignant and with benign thyroid disease, the researchers compared repertoires between peripheral blood samples and tumor or nodule tissue samples.

General conclusions and limits of the study: TCR beta diversity was reported as significantly higher in malignant tumors than in benign nodules, in both blood and tumor samples.

This chain is built from TRBV7-6 and TRBJ1-2, with the identity of the D gene unclear. This sequence originates from a female donor with papillary thyroid cancer or a benign thyroid nodule (not recorded which). Some clones in this sample may be carry-over from other donors' samples. The specimen was adjacent normal tissue. The DNA sequence is as follows: TGTGCCAGCAGCCCGCCGGAGACCTATGGCTACACCTTC. Its product reads: CASSPPETYGYTF.